This is a list of T cell receptor beta chains from one sample in a study of T cell changes during pregnancy in multiple sclerosis. Some clones are missing from TCRdb's copy, which holds only in-frame ones; the method was immunoSEQ multiplex PCR. In the table there are about 42,000 clones, 70% to 90% of which are singletons. The sample consisted of CD4+ T cells from peripheral blood mononuclear cells, taken after pregnancy. The source of these receptors is a female donor with multiple sclerosis, enrolled in a pregnancy study. The CDR3 runs from the conserved cysteine through the conserved F or W. Fields, in order: D gene, J gene, V gene, clone size, CDR3 DNA, CDR3 protein. A D gene is named only where the DNA matches it firmly. Clone size is not always given. Where it is, it says once, few, many or a class for expanded clones.

d_call: TRBD2
j_call: TRBJ2-7
v_call: TRBV5-4
clone_size: -
cdr3_nt: TGTGCCAGCAGCGTAGGGACTAGCGAATCCTACGAGCAGTACTTC
cdr3_aa: CASSVGTSESYEQYF

d_call: TRBD1
j_call: TRBJ2-2
v_call: TRBV5-4
clone_size: -
cdr3_nt: TGTGCCAGCAGCTTGGTTCGACAGGGAAAATGGGAGCTGTTTTTT
cdr3_aa: CASSLVRQGKWELFF

d_call: TRBD2
j_call: TRBJ2-3
v_call: TRBV5-4
clone_size: once
cdr3_nt: TGTGCCAGCAGCTTGGGGGGGAGTAGCGGGGTAGGAGATACGCAGTATTTT
cdr3_aa: CASSLGGSSGVGDTQYF

d_call: TRBD2
j_call: TRBJ2-2
v_call: TRBV11-2
clone_size: few
cdr3_nt: TGTGCCAGCAACCTCGATATTGGGGTAGCGGGGAACACCGGGGAGCTGTTTTTT
cdr3_aa: CASNLDIGVAGNTGELFF

d_call: -
j_call: TRBJ1-2
v_call: TRBV7-8
clone_size: -
cdr3_nt: TGTGCCAGCGCTCAGGGGTTTGGCTACACCTTC
cdr3_aa: CASAQGFGYTF

d_call: TRBD1
j_call: TRBJ2-5
v_call: TRBV2
clone_size: -
cdr3_nt: TGTGCCAGCAGGGGGACAGGGGGCGAGTATCGCCAAGAGACCCAGTACTTC
cdr3_aa: CASRGTGGEYRQETQYF

d_call: -
j_call: TRBJ1-6
v_call: TRBV27
clone_size: -
cdr3_nt: TGTGCCAGCAGTTTCTCAAAGGGGTACAATTCACCCCTCCACTTT
cdr3_aa: CASSFSKGYNSPLHF

d_call: TRBD1
j_call: TRBJ2-3
v_call: TRBV25-1
clone_size: -
cdr3_nt: TGTGCCAGCAGTGAATATATAGGGACAGGAGGAACAGATACGCAGTATTTT
cdr3_aa: CASSEYIGTGGTDTQYF

d_call: TRBD1
j_call: TRBJ2-7
v_call: TRBV7-9
clone_size: -
cdr3_nt: TGTGCCAGCGGGGAAACCCGCAAGGGACAGTCCCACGAGCAGTACTTC
cdr3_aa: CASGETRKGQSHEQYF

d_call: -
j_call: TRBJ1-6
v_call: TRBV7-6
clone_size: -
cdr3_nt: TGTGCCAGCAGCTTAGAAACTCGTTCACCCCTCCACTTT
cdr3_aa: CASSLETRSPLHF

d_call: TRBD1
j_call: TRBJ1-1
v_call: TRBV15
clone_size: -
cdr3_nt: TGTGCCACCAGCAGGGAACTCCTGACAGGGCTGAACACTGAAGCTTTCTTT
cdr3_aa: CATSRELLTGLNTEAFF

d_call: TRBD1
j_call: TRBJ2-7
v_call: TRBV6-6
clone_size: -
cdr3_nt: TGTGCCAGCAGAAAGGGACAGGGTCCCTACGAGCAGTACTTC
cdr3_aa: CASRKGQGPYEQYF

d_call: -
j_call: TRBJ1-2
v_call: TRBV15
clone_size: -
cdr3_nt: TGTGCCACCAGCAGCCAGGGGCGGGCGCGTGGCTACACCTTC
cdr3_aa: CATSSQGRARGYTF

d_call: -
j_call: TRBJ2-1
v_call: TRBV5-1
clone_size: once
cdr3_nt: TGCGCCAGCAGCTTGTTTGACTCCAACAATGAGCAGTTCTTC
cdr3_aa: CASSLFDSNNEQFF

d_call: TRBD1
j_call: TRBJ1-1
v_call: TRBV19
clone_size: -
cdr3_nt: TGTGCCAGTAGTACCGGGACAGGGAGTGATACTGAAGCTTTCTTT
cdr3_aa: CASSTGTGSDTEAFF

d_call: -
j_call: TRBJ2-5
v_call: TRBV18
clone_size: -
cdr3_nt: TGTGCCAGCTCAATTCGGACTATGGGCTACAGACAAGAGACCCAGTACTTC
cdr3_aa: CASSIRTMGYRQETQYF

d_call: TRBD1
j_call: TRBJ1-1
v_call: TRBV6-5
clone_size: -
cdr3_nt: TGTGCCAGCAGGCGGACAGGGGACAACACTGAAGCTTTCTTT
cdr3_aa: CASRRTGDNTEAFF

d_call: -
j_call: TRBJ1-2
v_call: TRBV5-1
clone_size: few
cdr3_nt: TGCGCCAGCTCGAGATTTCGGGGAGGCTACACCTTC
cdr3_aa: CASSRFRGGYTF

d_call: -
j_call: TRBJ2-2
v_call: TRBV7-2
clone_size: once
cdr3_nt: TGTGCCCGAAAGAAGGTGACTTACACCGGGGAGCTGTTTTTT
cdr3_aa: CARKKVTYTGELFF

d_call: -
j_call: TRBJ1-4
v_call: TRBV7-2
clone_size: -
cdr3_nt: TGTGCCAGCAGCCCTCGGGTGGTGGCGCGGGAAAAACTGTTTTTT
cdr3_aa: CASSPRVVAREKLFF

d_call: -
j_call: TRBJ1-5
v_call: TRBV7-2
clone_size: -
cdr3_nt: TGTGCCAGCAGCTTGCGGGGGGATCAGCCCCAGCATTTT
cdr3_aa: CASSLRGDQPQHF

d_call: TRBD1
j_call: TRBJ2-7
v_call: TRBV6-6
clone_size: -
cdr3_nt: TGTGCCAGCAGTTACTCGAAGGCAGGGGGCGGCTACGAGCAGTACTTC
cdr3_aa: CASSYSKAGGGYEQYF

d_call: -
j_call: TRBJ1-2
v_call: TRBV27
clone_size: -
cdr3_nt: TGTGCCAGCAGTGCTCAGGGTCGGTATGGCTACACCTTC
cdr3_aa: CASSAQGRYGYTF

d_call: TRBD2
j_call: TRBJ2-5
v_call: TRBV6-6
clone_size: -
cdr3_nt: TGTGCCAGCAGTTACCCCAATAACGGGGGGTTCCAGTACTTC
cdr3_aa: CASSYPNNGGFQYF

d_call: -
j_call: TRBJ2-5
v_call: TRBV7-2
clone_size: -
cdr3_nt: TGTGCCAGCAGCTTCCACGCCATAGAAGAGACCCAGTACTTC
cdr3_aa: CASSFHAIEETQYF

d_call: TRBD2
j_call: TRBJ2-1
v_call: TRBV11-3
clone_size: -
cdr3_nt: TGTGCCAGCAGCCCCCGCGGGGGGTCCTACAATGAGCAGTTCTTC
cdr3_aa: CASSPRGGSYNEQFF

d_call: TRBD2
j_call: TRBJ2-7
v_call: TRBV10-2
clone_size: -
cdr3_nt: TGCGCCAGCAGTGTGGGAGCGGGGGGGCCCAGGTTCTACGAGCAGTACTTC
cdr3_aa: CASSVGAGGPRFYEQYF

d_call: TRBD1
j_call: TRBJ2-2
v_call: TRBV7-9
clone_size: -
cdr3_nt: TGTGCCAGCAGCTCCGGGACAGGTTTTATGGGTGCGAACACCGGGGAGCTGTTTTTT
cdr3_aa: CASSSGTGFMGANTGELFF